What follows are 27 T cell receptor beta chains derived from one specimen sequenced in a study of identical twins. Each CDR3 protein is one row after TCRdb ran MiXCR on the 5' RACE reads. The top ten clones hold 6% to 8.5% of a sample with roughly 290,000 distinct CDR3 sequences, just under 9.5% of them seen once. These same records also appear under a second study, on yellow fever vaccine responses in identical twins.

The specimen was CD8+ T cells sorted from blood. These receptors were taken from a woman in her late teens or twenties in good health.

At least ten counts were recorded for this clonotype. The chain has TRBV12-3 or TRBV12-4 and TRBJ1-1; 7 bases fit TRBD1. V shed 4 bases and J 3 bases; nucleotides not matched to a gene: 14. The CDR3 is 17 amino acids. CDR3 nucleotide sequence: TGTGCCAGCAGTTCCACCGCCTCCAGGGGGTGGGACACTGAAGCTTTCTTT. As protein: CASSSTASRGWDTEAFF.

This clonotype was seen repeatedly, ten times or more. The chain has TRBV24-1 and TRBJ2-2; TRBD2 matches 13 bases. CDR1 and CDR2 from the germline V gene are KGHDR and SFDVKD. V lost 2 bases, J lost 10 bases, and 3 bases stayed unmatched. CDR3 length: 15 amino acids. CDR3 residues: CATSDSGLAGAELFF. The CDR3 region has the DNA TGTGCCACCAGTGATTCCGGACTAGCGGGAGCGGAGCTGTTTTTT.

Only a few counts were recorded for this clonotype. The V call is TRBV10-3, the J call TRBJ2-5; D possibly corresponds to TRBD2 (6 bases). Germline V gene sequence: CDR1 ENHRY, CDR2 SYGVKD. The CDR3 is made up of 12 amino acids. The germline V and J ends were trimmed by 10 bases and 1 base, with 10 bases remaining between them. CDR3 loop: CATGGTQETQYF. CDR3 DNA: TGTGCCACCGGGGGTACCCAAGAGACCCAGTACTTC.

This clonotype was recorded at least ten times. The rearrangement links TRBV6-1 to TRBJ1-6; D is unclear. Trimming shortened V by 2 bases and J by 4 bases, and 9 bases separated the two germline ends. Looked up from germline, CDR1 is MNHNS and CDR2 is SASEGT. This CDR3 contains 15 residues. The CDR3 sequence is CASSEYAEYNSPLHF. The CDR3 DNA sequence: TGTGCCAGCAGTGAATATGCAGAATATAATTCACCCCTCCACTTT.

The chain joins TRBV5-1 to TRBJ2-7, with TRBD1 matching over 7 bases. The CDR3 spans 15 residues. V lost 4 bases to trimming and J lost 7 bases; unmatched junction nucleotides: 14. Germline V CDR1 and CDR2: SGHRS, YFSETQ. The CDR3 DNA sequence: TGCGCCAGCAGCAAAGACAGGGCTTGGGATCCTGAGCAGTACTTC. Translating it yields CASSKDRAWDPEQYF.

This clonotype has at least ten counts. The chain joins TRBV27 to TRBJ2-5; the match to TRBD2 covers 9 bases. Trimming cost V 5 bases and J 4 bases; bases outside gene matches: 20. This CDR3 region has 19 residues. CDR1 is MNHEY, CDR2 SMNVEV, per germline (reference sequence). This CDR3 reads CASSNKSPIAGGLGETQYF. CDR3 nucleotide sequence: TGTGCCAGCAGTAATAAGTCCCCGATCGCGGGGGGGCTAGGAGAGACCCAGTACTTC.

The chain employs TRBV29-1 and TRBJ2-1; D ambiguous. Per the germline V gene, CDR1 is SQVTM and CDR2 is ANQGSEA. Trimming left V 7 bases short and J 4 bases short, with 8 bases between. This CDR3 comprises 11 residues. The CDR3 loop reads CSGTSYNEQFF. The CDR3 DNA follows: TGCAGCGGTACAAGTTACAATGAGCAGTTCTTC.

In this sample, this clonotype turned up many times. The chain links TRBV20-1 to TRBJ2-1; no firm D call. CDR1 is DFQATT and CDR2 is SNEGSKA in the germline V gene (reference sequence). Trimming pared 0 bases from V and 5 bases from J, leaving 11 bases between. The CDR3 consists of 14 residues. In DNA form, the CDR3 reads TGCAGTGCTAGAGACGTAACTACCGACAATGAGCAGTTCTTC. Translation: CSARDVTTDNEQFF.

This clonotype was detected ten times or more. The V and J genes are TRBV7-9 and TRBJ1-1; D is ambiguous. V lost 3 bases and J lost 2, with 10 bases in between. In germline, CDR1 is SEHNR, CDR2 FQNEAQ (reference sequence). The CDR3 contains 14 residues. The CDR3 nucleotides are TGTGCCAGCAGCTTGGCGCAGAGAAACACTGAAGCTTTCTTT. As protein: CASSLAQRNTEAFF.

At least ten counts were recorded for this clonotype. The chain couples TRBV15 to TRBJ2-3; 10 bases map to TRBD2. Germline CDR1 and CDR2: LNHNV and YYDKDF (reference sequence). The ends lost 7 bases at V and 1 base at J; junction bases unmatched: 5. CDR3 size: 15 residues. DNA of the CDR3: TGTGCCACCACATTGGGGACTAGCGGCACAGATACGCAGTATTTT. Its protein is CATTLGTSGTDTQYF.

The chain employs TRBV30 and TRBJ2-5; D is perhaps TRBD2 (5 bases). The CDR3 consists of 14 residues. Germline V lookup: CDR1 GTSNPN, CDR2 SVGIG (reference sequence). V was trimmed by 0 bases and J by 3 bases, leaving 11 bases between them. The CDR3: CAWSVHSGEETQYF. For the CDR3, the DNA is TGTGCCTGGAGTGTACACTCCGGGGAAGAGACCCAGTACTTC. Combining the CDR3 with reference TRBV30 and TRBJ2-5 gives the whole variable domain SQTIHQWPATLVQPVGSPLSLECTVEGTSNPNLYWYRQAAGRGLQLLFYSVGIGQISSEVPQNLSASRPQDRQFILSSKKLLLSDSGFYLCAWSVHSGEETQYFGPGTRLLVL.

About this clonotype itself: A much larger clone differs from this one at a single base, so this may be a read error. The chain is built from TRBV3-1 and TRBJ2-1; D is unresolved. Germline CDR1 is LGHDT and CDR2 is YNNKEL (reference sequence). The CDR3 runs to 13 residues. CDR3 DNA: TGTGCCAGCAGCCACCCCGCCGGCAATAAGCAGTTCTTC. This translates into CASSHPAGNKQFF.

About this clonotype: The junction departs from germline at one end; a sequencing error may be responsible. The V call is TRBV3-1, the J call TRBJ2-3; 14 nucleotides match TRBD2. This CDR3 comprises 19 residues. Germline CDR1 reads LGHDT; CDR2 reads YNNKEL (reference sequence). The CDR3 reads CACRQGLAGALSEVDTQYF. The CDR3 DNA reads TGTGCCTGCAGACAGGGACTAGCGGGGGCCCTCTCTGAGGTGGATACGCAGTATTTT.

Ten or more counts support this clonotype. The J gene is TRBJ2-7, the V gene TRBV29-1; TRBD2 matches at 14 bases. Germline V lookup: CDR1 SQVTM, CDR2 ANQGSEA. V was pared by 1 base and J by 7 bases, with 12 bases of the junction left unmatched. CDR3 length: 17 amino acids. CDR3 bases: TGCAGCGTTGAAGCCTCCGGGACTAGCGGGAGTCTCGGAGAGCAGTACTTC. Protein: CSVEASGTSGSLGEQYF.

This chain joins TRBV6-2 or TRBV6-3 and TRBJ2-1; no reliable D call. Per the germline V gene, CDR1 is MNHEY and CDR2 is SVGEGT. The CDR3 totals 10 residues. V shed 8 bases and J shed 10 bases, with 9 bases lying between them. In DNA, the CDR3 is TGTGCCAGCGGAACCTGGGAGCAGTTCTTC. It translates to CASGTWEQFF.

In its sample, this clonotype was seen a few times. The V and J genes are TRBV11-2 and TRBJ2-1, with unresolved D. The germline V and J ends were trimmed by 3 bases and 5 bases, with 8 bases remaining between them. CDR3 length: 13 residues. CDR1 is SGHAT and CDR2 is FQNNGV in the germline V gene. This CDR3 reads CASSFPLHNEQFF. CDR3 in DNA: TGTGCCAGCAGCTTTCCTCTACACAATGAGCAGTTCTTC.

This clonotype was detected ten times or more. The chain uses TRBV7-9 and TRBJ2-1, with 9 positions matching TRBD2. The length of the CDR3 is 14 residues. Per the germline V gene, CDR1 is SEHNR and CDR2 is FQNEAQ (reference sequence). V lost 1 base, J lost 8 bases, and 3 bases stayed unmatched. The CDR3 nucleotides read TGTGCCAGCAGCTTAGTGGCGGGAGGGGATGAGCAGTTCTTC. Residues: CASSLVAGGDEQFF.

With regard to this clonotype: Given the absence of the conserved phenylalanine or tryptophan at the CDR3 end, a read error is likely. It is unclear where the CDR3 begins or ends on the DNA, so no DNA is shown, and the CDR3 is as TCRdb lists it. The rearrangement uses TRBV7-9 and TRBJ1-5; TRBD1, the table's D call, was not compared with the DNA. Per germline, CDR1 SEHNR and CDR2 FQNEAQ (reference sequence). Termini included, the CDR3 measures 9 amino acids. The CDR3 region is CASSLPGPL.

V is TRBV14 and J is TRBJ2-7; 8 nucleotides agree with TRBD1. In germline, CDR1 is SGHDN, CDR2 FVKESK. This CDR3 spans 16 amino acids. With V trimmed by 5 bases and J by 1 base, 10 bases remained unmatched. The CDR3 DNA reads as TGTGCCAGCAGCGACCTCGGGGGACAGGTTTCCTACGAGCAGTACTTC. This codes for CASSDLGGQVSYEQYF.

The gene calls are TRBV12-3 or TRBV12-4 and TRBJ2-6; D ambiguous. This CDR3 has 17 residues. Trimming took off 5 bases at V and 0 bases at J, with 14 bases between the two ends. The CDR3 DNA is TGTGCCAGCAGTCACTCGGGCCGCATCTCTGGGGCCAACGTCCTGACTTTC. This encodes CASSHSGRISGANVLTF.

This clonotype was counted at least ten times. DNA of the CDR3: TGTGCCAGCAGCGAAGACCCAGGAGGGTCACCCCTCCACTTT. Protein product: CASSEDPGGSPLHF. The chain carries TRBV7-8 and TRBJ1-6; D gene unclear. Trimming took 5 bases from V and 10 from J, leaving 15 bases between them. The germline V gene encodes CDR1 SGHVS and CDR2 FQNEAQ. The CDR3 contains 14 residues.

This clonotype was picked up many times. The genes are TRBV29-1 and TRBJ2-1; 7 bases line up with TRBD2. V shed 4 bases and J 4 bases; nucleotides not matched to a gene: 7. Germline CDR1 is SQVTM and CDR2 is ANQGSEA. This CDR3 contains 14 residues. CDR3: CSVGGWGGYNEQFF. CDR3 coding DNA: TGCAGCGTTGGGGGTTGGGGGGGGTACAATGAGCAGTTCTTC.

This clonotype came up many times. The rearrangement links TRBV27 to TRBJ1-1; TRBD1 is a possible D gene (6 bases). CDR1 and CDR2 (germline): MNHEY, SMNVEV (reference sequence). This CDR3 comprises 13 residues. Trimming cost V 9 bases and J 4 bases, with 15 bases left between them. In DNA, the CDR3 is TGTGCCAGTACAACAGGGCTGGGCACTGAAGCTTTCTTT. Residues: CASTTGLGTEAFF.

Ten or more counts support this clonotype. The rearrangement joins TRBV7-8 to TRBJ2-7; possible D gene TRBD1, 5 bases. Germline V gene lookup returns CDR1 SGHVS and CDR2 FQNEAQ. V lost 0 bases, J lost 1 base, and 13 bases lay in between. CDR3 length equals 16 residues. DNA for the CDR3: TGTGCCAGCAGCTTAGCTTCGGACATTGTTTCCTACGAGCAGTACTTC. It codes for CASSLASDIVSYEQYF.

This clonotype occurred a few times. One junction end does not reproduce the germline sequence, and a read error may be involved. This chain connects TRBV28 to TRBJ2-5; possibly TRBD2 for D (6 bases). CDR3 size: 14 residues. Germline V gene data show CDR1 as MDHEN and CDR2 as SYDVKM. CDR3 in DNA: TGTGCCAGCAGGCCGGGAGAACGGGTGGAGACCCAGTATTTC. Protein: CASRPGERVETQYF.

This clonotype was seen ten or more times. This sequence joins TRBV6-4 and TRBJ2-1; 8 bases are shared with TRBD2. The ends lost 4 bases at V and 7 bases at J; junction bases unmatched: 6. Germline V lookup: CDR1 MRHNA, CDR2 SNTAGT. CDR3 length equals 14 residues. The CDR3 here is CASSARGGGNEQFF. In DNA form, the CDR3 reads TGTGCCAGCAGTGCTCGGGGGGGCGGGAATGAGCAGTTCTTC.

This clonotype was observed a few times. CDR3 sequence reads: CSARGGREGPKNIQYF. DNA of the CDR3: TGCAGTGCTAGAGGGGGCAGGGAGGGGCCCAAAAACATTCAGTACTTC. The chain links TRBV20-1 to TRBJ2-4; 7 nucleotides align to TRBD2. Trimming took 1 base from V and 2 from J; bases not matched to a gene: 8. Germline CDR1 DFQATT, CDR2 SNEGSKA (reference sequence). The length of the CDR3 is 16 residues.